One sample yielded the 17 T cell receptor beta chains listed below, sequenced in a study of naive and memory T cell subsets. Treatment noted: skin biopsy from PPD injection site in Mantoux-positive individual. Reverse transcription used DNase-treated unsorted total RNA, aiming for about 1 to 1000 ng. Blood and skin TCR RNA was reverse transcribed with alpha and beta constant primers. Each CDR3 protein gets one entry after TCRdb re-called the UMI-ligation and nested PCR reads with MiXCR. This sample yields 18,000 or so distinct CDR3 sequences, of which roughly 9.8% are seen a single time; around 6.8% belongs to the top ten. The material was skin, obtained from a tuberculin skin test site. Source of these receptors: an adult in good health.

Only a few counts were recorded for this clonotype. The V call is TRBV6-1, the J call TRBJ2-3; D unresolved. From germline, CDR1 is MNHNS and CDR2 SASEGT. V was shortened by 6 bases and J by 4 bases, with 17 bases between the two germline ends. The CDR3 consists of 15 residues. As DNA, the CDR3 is TGTGCCAGCAGACTTAAACCAAGCAAGGCAGATACGCAGTATTTT. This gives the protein CASRLKPSKADTQYF.

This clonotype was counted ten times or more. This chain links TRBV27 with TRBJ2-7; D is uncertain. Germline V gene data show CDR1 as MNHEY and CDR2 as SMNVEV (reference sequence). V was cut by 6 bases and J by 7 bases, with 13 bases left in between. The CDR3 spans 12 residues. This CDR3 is CASRSLYGEQYF. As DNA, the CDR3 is TGTGCCAGCAGGTCCCTCTATGGGGAGCAGTACTTC.

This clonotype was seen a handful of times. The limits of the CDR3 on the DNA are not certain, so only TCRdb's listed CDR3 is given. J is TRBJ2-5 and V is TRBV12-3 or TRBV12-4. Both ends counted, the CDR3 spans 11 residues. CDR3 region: CASSSSETQYF.

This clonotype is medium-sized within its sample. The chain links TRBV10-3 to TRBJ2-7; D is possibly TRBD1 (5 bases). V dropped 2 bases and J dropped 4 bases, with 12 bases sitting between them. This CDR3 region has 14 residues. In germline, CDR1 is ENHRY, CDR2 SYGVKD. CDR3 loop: CAISEILDIYEQYF. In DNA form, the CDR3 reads TGTGCCATCAGTGAGATCTTGGACATTTACGAGCAGTACTTC.

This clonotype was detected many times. DNA of the CDR3: TGTGCCAGCTCATTGAGGGGGTACAATGAGCAGTTCTTC. Translated: CASSLRGYNEQFF. V is TRBV18 and J is TRBJ2-1; TRBD1 might be the D (6 bases). Germline V gene data show CDR1 as KGHSH and CDR2 as LQKENI. This CDR3 is 13 amino acids long. V was clipped by 5 bases and J by 4 bases, with 9 bases between them.

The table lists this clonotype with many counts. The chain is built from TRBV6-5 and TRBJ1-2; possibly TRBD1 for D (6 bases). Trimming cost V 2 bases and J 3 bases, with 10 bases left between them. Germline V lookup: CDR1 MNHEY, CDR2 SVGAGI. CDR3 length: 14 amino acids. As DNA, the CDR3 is TGTGCCAGCAGTTACACAGCAGGGGACTATGGCTACACCTTC. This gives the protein CASSYTAGDYGYTF.

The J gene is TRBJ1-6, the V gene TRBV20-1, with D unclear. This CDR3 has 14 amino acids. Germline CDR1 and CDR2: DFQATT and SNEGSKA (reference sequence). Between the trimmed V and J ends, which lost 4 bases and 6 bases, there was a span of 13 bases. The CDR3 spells CSATPVGFNSPLHF. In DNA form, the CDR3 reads TGCAGTGCTACCCCCGTCGGGTTTAATTCACCCCTCCACTTT.

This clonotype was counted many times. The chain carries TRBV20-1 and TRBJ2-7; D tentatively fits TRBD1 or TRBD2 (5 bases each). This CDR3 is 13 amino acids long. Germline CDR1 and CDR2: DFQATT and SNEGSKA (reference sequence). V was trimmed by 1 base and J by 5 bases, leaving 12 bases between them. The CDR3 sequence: CSARVPGTNEQYF. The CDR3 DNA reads TGCAGTGCTAGAGTTCCGGGGACCAACGAGCAGTACTTC.

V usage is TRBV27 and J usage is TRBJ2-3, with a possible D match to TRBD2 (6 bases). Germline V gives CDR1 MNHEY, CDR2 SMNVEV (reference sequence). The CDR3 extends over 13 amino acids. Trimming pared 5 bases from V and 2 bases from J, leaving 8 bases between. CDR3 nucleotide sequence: TGTGCCAGCAGTGGACTACACACAGATACGCAGTATTTT. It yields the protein CASSGLHTDTQYF.

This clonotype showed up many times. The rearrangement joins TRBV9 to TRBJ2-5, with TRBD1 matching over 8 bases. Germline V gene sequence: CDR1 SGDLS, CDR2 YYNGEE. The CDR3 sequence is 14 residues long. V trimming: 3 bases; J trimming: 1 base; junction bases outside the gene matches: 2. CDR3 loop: CASSDDRGQETQYF. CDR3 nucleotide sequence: TGTGCCAGCAGCGACGACAGGGGCCAAGAGACCCAGTACTTC.

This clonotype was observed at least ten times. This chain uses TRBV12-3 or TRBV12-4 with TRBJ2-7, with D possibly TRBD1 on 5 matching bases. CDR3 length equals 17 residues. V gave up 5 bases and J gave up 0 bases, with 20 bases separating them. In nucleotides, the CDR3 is TGTGCCAGCAGTAAAGAACCGGCCAGGGTCGGCTCCTACGAGCAGTACTTC. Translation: CASSKEPARVGSYEQYF.

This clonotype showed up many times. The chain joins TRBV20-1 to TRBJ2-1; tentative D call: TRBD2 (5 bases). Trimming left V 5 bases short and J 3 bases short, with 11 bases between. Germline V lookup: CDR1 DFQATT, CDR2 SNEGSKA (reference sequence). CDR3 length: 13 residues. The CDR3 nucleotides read TGCAGTGCTGAGGAGGTTAACTACAATGAGCAGTTCTTC. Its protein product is CSAEEVNYNEQFF.

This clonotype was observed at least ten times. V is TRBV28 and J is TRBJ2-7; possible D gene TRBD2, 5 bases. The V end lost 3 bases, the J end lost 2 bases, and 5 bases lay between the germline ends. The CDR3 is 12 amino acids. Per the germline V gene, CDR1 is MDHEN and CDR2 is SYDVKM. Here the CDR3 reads CASSFSAYEQYF. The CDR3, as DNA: TGTGCCAGCAGTTTTAGCGCCTACGAGCAGTACTTC.

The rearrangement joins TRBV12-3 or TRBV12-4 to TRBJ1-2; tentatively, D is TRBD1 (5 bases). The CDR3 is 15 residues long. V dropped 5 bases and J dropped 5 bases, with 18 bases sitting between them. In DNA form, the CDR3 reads TGTGCCAGCAGTGGCAACAGGCTCTGGACTTATGGCTACACCTTC. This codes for CASSGNRLWTYGYTF.

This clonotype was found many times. The CDR3 DNA follows: TGTGCCAGCAGCAGGACAGCTAACACCGGGGAGCTGTTTTTT. Protein: CASSRTANTGELFF. The rearrangement joins TRBV7-6 to TRBJ2-2, with D perhaps TRBD1 (6 bases). Trimming shortened V by 5 bases and J by 2 bases, and 9 bases separated the two germline ends. This CDR3 has 14 amino acids. CDR1 and CDR2 (germline): SGHVS, FNYEAQ.

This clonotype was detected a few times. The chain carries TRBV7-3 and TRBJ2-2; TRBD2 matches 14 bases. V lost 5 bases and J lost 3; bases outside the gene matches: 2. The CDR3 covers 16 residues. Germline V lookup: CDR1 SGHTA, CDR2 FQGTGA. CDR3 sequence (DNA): TGTGCCAGCAGCCTGGGACTAGCGGGAGACACCGGGGAGCTGTTTTTT. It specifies CASSLGLAGDTGELFF. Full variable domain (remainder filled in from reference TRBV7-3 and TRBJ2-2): GAGVSQTPSNKVTEKGKYVELRCDPISGHTALYWYRQSLGQGPEFLIYFQGTGAADDSGLPNDRFFAVRPEGSVSTLKIQRTERGDSAVYLCASSLGLAGDTGELFFGEGSRLTVL.

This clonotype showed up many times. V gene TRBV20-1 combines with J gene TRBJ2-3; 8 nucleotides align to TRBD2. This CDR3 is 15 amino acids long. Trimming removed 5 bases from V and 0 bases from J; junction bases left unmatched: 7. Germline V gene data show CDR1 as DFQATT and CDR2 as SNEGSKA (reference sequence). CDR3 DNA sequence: TGCAGTGCTTTCTCTTTAGCGGGGAGCACAGATACGCAGTATTTT. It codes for CSAFSLAGSTDTQYF.